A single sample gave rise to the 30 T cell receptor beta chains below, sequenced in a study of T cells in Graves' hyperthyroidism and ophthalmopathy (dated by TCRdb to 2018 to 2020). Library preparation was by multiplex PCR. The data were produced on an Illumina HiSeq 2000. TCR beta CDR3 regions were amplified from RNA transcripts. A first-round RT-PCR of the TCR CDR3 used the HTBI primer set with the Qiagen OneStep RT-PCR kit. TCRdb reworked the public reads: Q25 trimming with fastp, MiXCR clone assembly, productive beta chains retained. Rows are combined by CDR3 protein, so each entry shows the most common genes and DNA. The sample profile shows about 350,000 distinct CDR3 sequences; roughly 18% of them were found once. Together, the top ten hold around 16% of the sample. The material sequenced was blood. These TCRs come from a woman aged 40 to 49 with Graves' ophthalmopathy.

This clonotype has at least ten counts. The CDR3 is CASSQDRRGANTEAFF. CDR3 nucleotide sequence: TGCGCCAGCAGCCAAGATCGTCGGGGGGCGAACACTGAAGCTTTCTTT. The J gene is TRBJ1-1, the V gene TRBV4-3; possible D gene TRBD1, 6 bases. V was shortened by 0 bases and J by 1 base, with 12 bases between the two germline ends. This CDR3 has 16 residues. In germline, CDR1 is LGHNA, CDR2 YSLEER.

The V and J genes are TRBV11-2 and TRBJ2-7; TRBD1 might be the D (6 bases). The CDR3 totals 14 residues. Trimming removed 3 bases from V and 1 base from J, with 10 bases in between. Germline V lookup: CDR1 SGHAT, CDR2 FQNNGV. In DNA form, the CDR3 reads TGTGCCAGCAGCTTTTTCCAGGGGTCCTACGAGCAGTACTTC. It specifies CASSFFQGSYEQYF.

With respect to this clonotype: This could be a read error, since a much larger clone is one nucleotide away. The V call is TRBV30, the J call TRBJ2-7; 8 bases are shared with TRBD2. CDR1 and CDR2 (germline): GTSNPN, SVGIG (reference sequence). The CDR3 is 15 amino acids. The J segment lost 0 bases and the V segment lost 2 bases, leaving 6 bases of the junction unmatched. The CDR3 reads CAWSSLAGFSYEQYF. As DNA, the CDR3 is TGTGCCTGGAGTAGCTTAGCGGGGTTCTCCTACGAGCAGTACTTC.

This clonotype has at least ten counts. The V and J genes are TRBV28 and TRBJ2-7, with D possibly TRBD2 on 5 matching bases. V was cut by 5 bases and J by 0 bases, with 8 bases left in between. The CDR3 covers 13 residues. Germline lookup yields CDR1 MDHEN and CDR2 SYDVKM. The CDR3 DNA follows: TGTGCCAGCAGTATCACTAGCTCCTACGAGCAGTACTTC. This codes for CASSITSSYEQYF. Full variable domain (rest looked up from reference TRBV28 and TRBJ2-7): DVKVTQSSRYLVKRTGEKVFLECVQDMDHENMFWYRQDPGLGLRLIYFSYDVKMKEKGDIPEGYSVSREKKERFSLILESASTNQTSMYLCASSITSSYEQYFGPGTRLTVT.

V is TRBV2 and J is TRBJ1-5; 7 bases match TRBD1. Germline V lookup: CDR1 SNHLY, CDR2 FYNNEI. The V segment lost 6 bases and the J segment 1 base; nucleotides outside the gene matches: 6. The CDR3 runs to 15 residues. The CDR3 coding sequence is TGTGCCAGCAGCCAGGGGGGGACCAGCAATCAGCCCCAGCATTTT. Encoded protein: CASSQGGTSNQPQHF.

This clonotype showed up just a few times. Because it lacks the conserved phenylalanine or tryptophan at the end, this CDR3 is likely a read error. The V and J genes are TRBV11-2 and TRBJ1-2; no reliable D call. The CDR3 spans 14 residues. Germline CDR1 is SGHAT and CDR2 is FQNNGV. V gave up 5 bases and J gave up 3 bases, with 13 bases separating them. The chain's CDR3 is CASSNVLDYYGYTL. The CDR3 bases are TGTGCCAGCAGCAACGTACTGGACTACTATGGCTACACCCTC.

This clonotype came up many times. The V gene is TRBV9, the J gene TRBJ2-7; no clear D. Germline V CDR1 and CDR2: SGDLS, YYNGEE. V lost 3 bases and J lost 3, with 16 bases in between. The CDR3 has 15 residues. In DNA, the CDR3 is TGTGCCAGCAGCGGGAGCAACCTGCCCGGCTACGAGCAGTACTTC. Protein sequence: CASSGSNLPGYEQYF.

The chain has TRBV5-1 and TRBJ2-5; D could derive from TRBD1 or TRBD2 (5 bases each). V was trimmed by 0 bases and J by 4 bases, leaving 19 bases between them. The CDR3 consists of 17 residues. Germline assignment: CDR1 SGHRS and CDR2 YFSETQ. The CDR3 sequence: CASSLVGAGNQRETQYF. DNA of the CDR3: TGCGCCAGCAGCTTGGTAGGGGCCGGGAATCAACGAGAGACCCAGTACTTC.

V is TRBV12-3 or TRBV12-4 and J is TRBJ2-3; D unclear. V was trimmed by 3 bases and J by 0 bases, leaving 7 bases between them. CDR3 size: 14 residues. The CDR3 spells CASSLGYSTDTQYF. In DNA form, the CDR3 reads TGTGCCAGCAGTTTGGGATATAGCACAGATACGCAGTATTTT.

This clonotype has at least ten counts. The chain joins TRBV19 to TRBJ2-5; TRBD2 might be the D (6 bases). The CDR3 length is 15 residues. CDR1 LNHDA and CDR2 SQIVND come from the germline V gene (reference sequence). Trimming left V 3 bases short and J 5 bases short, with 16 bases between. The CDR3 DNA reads TGTGCCAGTAGTATTTGGGACTCCCTTGGTGAGACCCAGTACTTC. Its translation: CASSIWDSLGETQYF. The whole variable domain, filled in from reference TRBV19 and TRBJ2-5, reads DGGITQSPKYLFRKEGQNVTLSCEQNLNHDAMYWYRQDPGQGLRLIYYSQIVNDFQKGDIAEGYSVSREKKESFPLTVTSAQKNPTAFYLCASSIWDSLGETQYFGPGTRLLVL.

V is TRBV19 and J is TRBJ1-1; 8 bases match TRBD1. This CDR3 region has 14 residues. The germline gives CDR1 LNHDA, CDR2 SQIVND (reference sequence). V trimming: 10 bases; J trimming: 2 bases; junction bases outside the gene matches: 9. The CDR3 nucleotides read TGTGCCACCCGACCAGGACAGGGCAACACTGAAGCTTTCTTT. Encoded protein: CATRPGQGNTEAFF.

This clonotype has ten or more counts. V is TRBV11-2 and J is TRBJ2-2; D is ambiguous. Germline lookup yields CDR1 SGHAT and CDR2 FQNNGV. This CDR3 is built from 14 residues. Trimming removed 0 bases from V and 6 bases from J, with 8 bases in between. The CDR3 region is CASSLDFGPGELFF. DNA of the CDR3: TGTGCCAGCAGCTTAGATTTTGGGCCCGGGGAGCTGTTTTTT. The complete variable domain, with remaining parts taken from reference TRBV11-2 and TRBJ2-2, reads EAGVAQSPRYKIIEKRQSVAFWCNPISGHATLYWYQQILGQGPKLLIQFQNNGVVDDSQLPKDRFSAERLKGVDSTLKIQPAKLEDSAVYLCASSLDFGPGELFFGEGSRLTVL.

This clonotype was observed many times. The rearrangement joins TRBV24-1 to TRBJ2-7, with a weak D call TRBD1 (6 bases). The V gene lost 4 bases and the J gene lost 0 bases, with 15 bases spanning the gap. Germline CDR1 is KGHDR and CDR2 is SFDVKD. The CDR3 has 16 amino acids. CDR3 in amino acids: CATSDFTGPRSYEQYF. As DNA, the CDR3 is TGTGCCACCAGTGACTTCACAGGGCCTCGCTCCTACGAGCAGTACTTC.

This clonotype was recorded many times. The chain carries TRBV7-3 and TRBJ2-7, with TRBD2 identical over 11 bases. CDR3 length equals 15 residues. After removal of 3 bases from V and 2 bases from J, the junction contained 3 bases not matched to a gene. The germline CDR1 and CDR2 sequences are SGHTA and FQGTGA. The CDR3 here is CASSFTSGRTYEQYF. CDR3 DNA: TGTGCCAGCAGCTTCACTAGCGGGAGAACCTACGAGCAGTACTTC.

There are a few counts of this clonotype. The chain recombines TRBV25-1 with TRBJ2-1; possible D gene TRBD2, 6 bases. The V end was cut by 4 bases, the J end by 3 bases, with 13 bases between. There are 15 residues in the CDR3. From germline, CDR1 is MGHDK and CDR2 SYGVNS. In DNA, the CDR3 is TGTGCCAGCAGTGGGCGGCTAGCGAACTACAATGAGCAGTTCTTC. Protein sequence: CASSGRLANYNEQFF.

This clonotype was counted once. The CDR3 spells CASSERRSGRLYEQYF. CDR3 nucleotides: TGTGCCAGCAGTGAAAGGCGGTCCGGACGTCTCTACGAGCAGTACTTC. The chain couples TRBV6-1 to TRBJ2-7; D uncertain. Germline CDR1 and CDR2: MNHNS and SASEGT. Trimming pared 2 bases from V and 3 bases from J, leaving 17 bases between. The CDR3 extends over 16 amino acids.

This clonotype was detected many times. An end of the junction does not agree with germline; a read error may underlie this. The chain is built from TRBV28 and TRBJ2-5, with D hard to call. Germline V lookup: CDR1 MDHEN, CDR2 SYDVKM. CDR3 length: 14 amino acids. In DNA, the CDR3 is TGTGCCAGCAGTTTTCGCGGCAGGAAAGAGACCCAGCACTTC. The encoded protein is CASSFRGRKETQHF.

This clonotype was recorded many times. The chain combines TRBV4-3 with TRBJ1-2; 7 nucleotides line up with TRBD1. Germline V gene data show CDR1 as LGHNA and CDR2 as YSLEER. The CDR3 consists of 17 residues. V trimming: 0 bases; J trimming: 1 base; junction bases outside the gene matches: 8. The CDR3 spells CASSQDRGGQLNYGYTF. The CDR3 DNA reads TGCGCCAGCAGCCAAGATCGGGGGGGACAGCTTAACTATGGCTACACCTTC.

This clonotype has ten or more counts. The CDR3 protein is CAWSVSGGNQPQHF. The CDR3 DNA reads TGTGCCTGGAGTGTTTCTGGGGGCAATCAGCCCCAGCATTTT. The V call is TRBV30, the J call TRBJ1-5; D gene unclear. In germline, CDR1 is GTSNPN, CDR2 SVGIG (reference sequence). V lost 0 bases and J 2 bases, leaving 8 bases between the germline ends. This CDR3 region has 14 residues. Filled out from reference TRBV30 and TRBJ1-5, the complete variable domain reads SQTIHQWPATLVQPVGSPLSLECTVEGTSNPNLYWYRQAAGRGLQLLFYSVGIGQISSEVPQNLSASRPQDRQFILSSKKLLLSDSGFYLCAWSVSGGNQPQHFGDGTRLSIL.

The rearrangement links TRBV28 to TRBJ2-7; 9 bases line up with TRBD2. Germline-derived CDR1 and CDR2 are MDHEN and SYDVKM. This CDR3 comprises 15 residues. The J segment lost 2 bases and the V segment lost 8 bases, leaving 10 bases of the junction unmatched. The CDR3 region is CASLPLRGGAYEQYF. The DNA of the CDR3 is TGTGCCAGCCTCCCCTTGCGGGGGGGGGCCTACGAGCAGTACTTC.

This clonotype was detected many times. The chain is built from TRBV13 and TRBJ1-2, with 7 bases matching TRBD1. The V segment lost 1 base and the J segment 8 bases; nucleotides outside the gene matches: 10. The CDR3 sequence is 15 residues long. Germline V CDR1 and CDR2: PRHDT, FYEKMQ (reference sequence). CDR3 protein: CASSLASGGKYGYTF. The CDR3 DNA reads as TGTGCCAGCAGCTTAGCGTCAGGGGGAAAGTACGGCTACACCTTC.

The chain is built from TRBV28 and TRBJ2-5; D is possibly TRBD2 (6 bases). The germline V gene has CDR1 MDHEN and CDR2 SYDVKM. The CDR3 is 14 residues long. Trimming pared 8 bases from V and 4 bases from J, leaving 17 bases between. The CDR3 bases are TGTGCCAGCCGGCGCTGGAGGGGAGGAGAGACCCAGTACTTC. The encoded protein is CASRRWRGGETQYF.

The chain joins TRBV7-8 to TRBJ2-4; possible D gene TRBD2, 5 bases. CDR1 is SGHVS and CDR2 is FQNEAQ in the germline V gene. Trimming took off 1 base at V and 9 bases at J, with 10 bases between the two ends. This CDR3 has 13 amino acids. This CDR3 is CASSLDREGIQYF. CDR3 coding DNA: TGTGCCAGCAGCTTAGACCGAGAGGGCATTCAGTACTTC.

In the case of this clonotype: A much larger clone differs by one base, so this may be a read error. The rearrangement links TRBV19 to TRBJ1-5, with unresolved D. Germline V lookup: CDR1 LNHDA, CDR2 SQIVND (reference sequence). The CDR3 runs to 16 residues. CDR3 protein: CTSSNYRGFGNQPQHF. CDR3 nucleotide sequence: TGTACCAGTAGTAACTACCGGGGATTTGGCAATCAGCCCCAGCATTTT.

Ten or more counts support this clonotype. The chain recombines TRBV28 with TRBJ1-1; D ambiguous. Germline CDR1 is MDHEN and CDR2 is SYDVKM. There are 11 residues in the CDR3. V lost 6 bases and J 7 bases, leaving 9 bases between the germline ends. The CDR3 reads CASRQQFEAFF. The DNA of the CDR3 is TGTGCCAGCAGACAACAGTTTGAAGCTTTCTTT.

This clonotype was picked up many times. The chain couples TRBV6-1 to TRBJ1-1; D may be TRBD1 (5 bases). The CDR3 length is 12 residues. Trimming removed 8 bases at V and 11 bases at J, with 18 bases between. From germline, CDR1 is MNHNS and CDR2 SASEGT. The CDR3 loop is CASSQGGLGAFF. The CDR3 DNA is TGTGCCAGCTCGCAGGGAGGGCTCGGGGCTTTCTTT.

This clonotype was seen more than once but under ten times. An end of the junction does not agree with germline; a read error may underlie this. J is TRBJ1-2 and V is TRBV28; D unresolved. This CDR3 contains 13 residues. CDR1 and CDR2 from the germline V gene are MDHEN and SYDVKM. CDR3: CASRLRASYGYIF. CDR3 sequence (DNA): TGTGCCAGTAGACTGAGGGCTAGCTATGGCTACATCTTC.

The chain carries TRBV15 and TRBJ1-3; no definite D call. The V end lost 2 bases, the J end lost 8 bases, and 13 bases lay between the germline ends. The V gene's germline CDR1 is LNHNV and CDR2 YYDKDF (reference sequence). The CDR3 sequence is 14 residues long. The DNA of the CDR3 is TGTGCCACCAGCAGACGAGGCAGAGGACACACCATATATTTT. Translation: CATSRRGRGHTIYF.

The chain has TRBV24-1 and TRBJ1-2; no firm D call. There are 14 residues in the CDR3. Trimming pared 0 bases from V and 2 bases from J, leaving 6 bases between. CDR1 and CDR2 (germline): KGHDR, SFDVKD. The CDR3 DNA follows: TGTGCCACCAGTGATTTGGGGCAGAACTATGGCTACACCTTC. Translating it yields CATSDLGQNYGYTF.

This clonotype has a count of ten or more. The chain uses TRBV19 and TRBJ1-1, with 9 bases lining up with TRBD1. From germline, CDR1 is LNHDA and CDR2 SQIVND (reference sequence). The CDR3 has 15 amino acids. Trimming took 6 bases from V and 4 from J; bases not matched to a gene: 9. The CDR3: CASSPDRGSSTEAFF. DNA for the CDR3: TGTGCCAGTAGCCCGGACAGGGGTTCGAGCACTGAAGCTTTCTTT.